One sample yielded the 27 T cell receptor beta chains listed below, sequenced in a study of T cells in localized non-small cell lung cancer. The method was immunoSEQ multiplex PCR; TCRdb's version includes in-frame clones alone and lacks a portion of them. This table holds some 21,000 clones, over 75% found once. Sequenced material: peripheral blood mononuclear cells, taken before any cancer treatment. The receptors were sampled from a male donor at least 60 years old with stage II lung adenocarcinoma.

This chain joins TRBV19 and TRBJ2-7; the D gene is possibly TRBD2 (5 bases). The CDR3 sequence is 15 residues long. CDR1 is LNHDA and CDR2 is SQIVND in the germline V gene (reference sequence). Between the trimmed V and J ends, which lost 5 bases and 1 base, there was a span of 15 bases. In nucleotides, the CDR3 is TGTGCCAGTAGTGGGGTGGCGGGCGTTTCCTACGAGCAGTACTTC. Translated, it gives CASSGVAGVSYEQYF.

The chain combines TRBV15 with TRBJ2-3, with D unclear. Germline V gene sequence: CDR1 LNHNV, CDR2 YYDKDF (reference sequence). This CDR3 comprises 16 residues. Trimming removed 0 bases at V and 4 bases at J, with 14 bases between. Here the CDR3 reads CATSREQILWSDTQYF. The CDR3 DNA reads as TGTGCCACCAGCAGAGAACAAATTCTTTGGTCAGATACGCAGTATTTT. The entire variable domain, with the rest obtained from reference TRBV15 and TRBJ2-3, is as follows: DAMVIQNPRYQVTQFGKPVTLSCSQTLNHNVMYWYQQKSSQAPKLLFHYYDKDFNNEADTPDNFQSRRPNTSFCFLDIRSPGLGDTAMYLCATSREQILWSDTQYFGPGTRLTVL.

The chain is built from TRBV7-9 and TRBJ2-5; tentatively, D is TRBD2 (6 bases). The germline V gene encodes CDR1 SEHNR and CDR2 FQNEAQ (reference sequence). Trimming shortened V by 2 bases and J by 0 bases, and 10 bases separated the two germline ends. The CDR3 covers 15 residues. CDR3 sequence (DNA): TGTGCCAGCAGCTTAACGGGAGCTTACCAAGAGACCCAGTACTTC. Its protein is CASSLTGAYQETQYF.

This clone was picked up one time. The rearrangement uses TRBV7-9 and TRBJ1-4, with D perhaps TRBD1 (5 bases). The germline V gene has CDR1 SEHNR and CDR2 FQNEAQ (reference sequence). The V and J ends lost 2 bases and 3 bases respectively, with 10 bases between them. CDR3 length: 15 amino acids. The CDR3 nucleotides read TGTGCCAGCAGCTTAAAAGGGGTGTCTAATGAAAAACTGTTTTTT. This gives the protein CASSLKGVSNEKLFF.

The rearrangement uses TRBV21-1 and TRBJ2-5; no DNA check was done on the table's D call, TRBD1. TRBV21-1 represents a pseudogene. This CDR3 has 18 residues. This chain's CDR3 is CASTDFRGEQGLAETQYF. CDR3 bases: TGTGCCAGCACCGACTTTCGGGGAGAACAGGGCCTTGCGGAGACCCAGTACTTC.

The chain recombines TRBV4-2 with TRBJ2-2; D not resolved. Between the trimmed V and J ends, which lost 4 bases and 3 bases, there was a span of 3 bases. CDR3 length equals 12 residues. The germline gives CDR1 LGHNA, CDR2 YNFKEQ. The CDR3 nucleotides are TGTGCCAGCAGCCCGTACACCGGGGAGCTGTTTTTT. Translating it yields CASSPYTGELFF.

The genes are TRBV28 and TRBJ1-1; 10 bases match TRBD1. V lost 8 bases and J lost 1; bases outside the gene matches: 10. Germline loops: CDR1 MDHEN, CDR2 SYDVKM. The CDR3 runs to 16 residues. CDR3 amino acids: CASQRGDRGPNTEAFF. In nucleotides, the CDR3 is TGTGCCAGCCAAAGGGGGGACAGGGGTCCGAACACTGAAGCTTTCTTT.

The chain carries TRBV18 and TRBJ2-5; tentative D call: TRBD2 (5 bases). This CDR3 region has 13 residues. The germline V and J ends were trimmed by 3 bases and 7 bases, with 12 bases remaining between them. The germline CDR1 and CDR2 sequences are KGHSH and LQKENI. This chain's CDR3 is CASSPPPGGTQYF. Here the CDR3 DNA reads TGTGCCAGCTCACCCCCTCCCGGAGGGACCCAGTACTTC.

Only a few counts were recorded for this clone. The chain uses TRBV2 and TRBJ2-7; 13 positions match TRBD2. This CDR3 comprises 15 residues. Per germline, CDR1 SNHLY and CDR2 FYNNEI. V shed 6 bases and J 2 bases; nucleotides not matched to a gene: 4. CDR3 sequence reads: CASRTSGGSPYEQYF. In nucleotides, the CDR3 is TGTGCCAGCAGGACTAGCGGGGGGAGTCCCTACGAGCAGTACTTC.

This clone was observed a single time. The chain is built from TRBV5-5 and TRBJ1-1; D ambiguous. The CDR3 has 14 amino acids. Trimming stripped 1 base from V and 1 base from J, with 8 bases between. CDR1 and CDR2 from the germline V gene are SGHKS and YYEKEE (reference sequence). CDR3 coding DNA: TGTGCCAGCAGCTTGAGGCTTAGGAACACTGAAGCTTTCTTT. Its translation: CASSLRLRNTEAFF.

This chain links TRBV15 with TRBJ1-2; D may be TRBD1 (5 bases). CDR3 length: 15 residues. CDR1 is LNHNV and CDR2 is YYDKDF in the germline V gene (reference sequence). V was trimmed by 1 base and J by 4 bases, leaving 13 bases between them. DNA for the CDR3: TGTGCCACCAGCAGAGGGAGGGATGGGGCCTATGGCTACACCTTC. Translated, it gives CATSRGRDGAYGYTF.

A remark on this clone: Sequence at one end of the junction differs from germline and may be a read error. CDR3 residues: CASRAGTVFGAVF. CDR3 nucleotides: TGTGCCAGCCGCGCGGGGACAGTCTTTGGAGCTGTTTTT. This chain joins TRBV27 and TRBJ2-2, with D possibly matching TRBD1 (7 bases). Germline assignment: CDR1 MNHEY and CDR2 SMNVEV (reference sequence). The CDR3 has 13 residues.

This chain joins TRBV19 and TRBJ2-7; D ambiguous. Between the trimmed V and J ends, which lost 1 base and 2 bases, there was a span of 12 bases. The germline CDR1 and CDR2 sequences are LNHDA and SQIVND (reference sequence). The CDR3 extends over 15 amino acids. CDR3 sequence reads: CASSIVAEVAYEQYF. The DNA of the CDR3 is TGTGCCAGTAGTATAGTGGCAGAAGTAGCCTACGAGCAGTACTTC.

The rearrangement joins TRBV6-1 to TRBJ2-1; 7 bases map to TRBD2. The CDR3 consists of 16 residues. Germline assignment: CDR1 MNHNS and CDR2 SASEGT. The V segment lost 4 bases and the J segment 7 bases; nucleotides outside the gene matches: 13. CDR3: CASSGFGRAGTNEQFF. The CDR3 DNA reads TGTGCCAGCAGTGGGTTTGGCAGAGCGGGAACGAATGAGCAGTTCTTC.

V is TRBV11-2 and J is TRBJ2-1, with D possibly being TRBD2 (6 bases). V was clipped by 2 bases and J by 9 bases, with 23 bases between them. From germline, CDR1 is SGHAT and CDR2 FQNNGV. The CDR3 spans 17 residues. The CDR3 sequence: CASSLKYGGVGTSEQFF. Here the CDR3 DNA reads TGTGCCAGCAGCTTAAAATACGGGGGAGTTGGAACCAGTGAGCAGTTCTTC.

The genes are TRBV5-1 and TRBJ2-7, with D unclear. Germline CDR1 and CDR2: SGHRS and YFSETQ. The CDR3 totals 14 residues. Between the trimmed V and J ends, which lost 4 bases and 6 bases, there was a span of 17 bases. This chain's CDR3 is CASSLKNGLSEQYF. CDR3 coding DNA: TGCGCCAGCAGCCTAAAAAATGGCCTTTCCGAGCAGTACTTC.

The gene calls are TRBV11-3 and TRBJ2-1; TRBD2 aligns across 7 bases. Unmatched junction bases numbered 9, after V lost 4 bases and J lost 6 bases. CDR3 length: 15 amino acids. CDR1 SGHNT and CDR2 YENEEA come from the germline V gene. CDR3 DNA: TGTGCCAGCAGCTCTAGGCGGGGGATGGGCAATGAGCAGTTCTTC. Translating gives CASSSRRGMGNEQFF.

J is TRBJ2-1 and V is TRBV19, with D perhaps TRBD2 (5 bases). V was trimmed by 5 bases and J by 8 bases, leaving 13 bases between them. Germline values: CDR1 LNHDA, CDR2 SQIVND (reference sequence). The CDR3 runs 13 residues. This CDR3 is CASSYTRVDEQFF. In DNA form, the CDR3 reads TGTGCCAGTAGTTATACTAGAGTTGATGAGCAGTTCTTC.

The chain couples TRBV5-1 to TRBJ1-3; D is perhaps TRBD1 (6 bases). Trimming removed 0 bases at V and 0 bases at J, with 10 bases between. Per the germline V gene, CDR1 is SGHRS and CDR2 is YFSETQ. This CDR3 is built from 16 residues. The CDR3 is CASSLAAGASGNTIYF. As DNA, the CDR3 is TGCGCCAGCAGCTTGGCCGCGGGGGCCTCTGGAAACACCATATATTTT.

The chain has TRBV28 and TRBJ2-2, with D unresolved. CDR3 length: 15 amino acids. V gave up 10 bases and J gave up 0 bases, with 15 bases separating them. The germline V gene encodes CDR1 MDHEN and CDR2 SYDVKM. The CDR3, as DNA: TGTGCCACCAACGGCCGGGCCCCGAACACCGGGGAGCTGTTTTTT. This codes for CATNGRAPNTGELFF.

CDR3 sequence (DNA): TGTGCCAGCAGTTTAGGATCTCGGCGGGACACCGGGGAGCTGTTTTTT. Encoded protein: CASSLGSRRDTGELFF. This chain links TRBV27 with TRBJ2-2; D is perhaps TRBD2 (5 bases). The germline V and J ends were trimmed by 2 bases and 3 bases, with 13 bases remaining between them. Per germline, CDR1 MNHEY and CDR2 SMNVEV (reference sequence). This CDR3 is 16 amino acids long.

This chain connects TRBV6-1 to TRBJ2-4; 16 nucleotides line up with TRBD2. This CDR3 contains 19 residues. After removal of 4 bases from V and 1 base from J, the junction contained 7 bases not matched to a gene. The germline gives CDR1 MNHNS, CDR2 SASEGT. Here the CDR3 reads CASSAGLAGGPGAKNIQYF. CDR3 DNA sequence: TGTGCCAGCAGTGCGGGACTAGCGGGAGGGCCGGGTGCCAAAAACATTCAGTACTTC.

CDR3 bases: TGTGCCAGCAGCTTAAGCCACAGGGGCCAACCCTACGAGCAGTACTTC. This codes for CASSLSHRGQPYEQYF. J is TRBJ2-7 and V is TRBV7-4, with TRBD1 matching over 7 bases. J was trimmed by 2 bases and V by 2 bases; bases with no gene match: 9. CDR1 and CDR2 (germline): SGHVT, SQSDAQ. This CDR3 comprises 16 residues.

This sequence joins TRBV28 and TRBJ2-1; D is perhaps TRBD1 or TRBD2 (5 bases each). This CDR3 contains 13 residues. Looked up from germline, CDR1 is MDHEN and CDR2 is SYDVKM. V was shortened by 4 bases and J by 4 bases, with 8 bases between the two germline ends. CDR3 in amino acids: CASSSGAYNEQFF. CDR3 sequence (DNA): TGTGCCAGCAGTTCCGGGGCATACAATGAGCAGTTCTTC.

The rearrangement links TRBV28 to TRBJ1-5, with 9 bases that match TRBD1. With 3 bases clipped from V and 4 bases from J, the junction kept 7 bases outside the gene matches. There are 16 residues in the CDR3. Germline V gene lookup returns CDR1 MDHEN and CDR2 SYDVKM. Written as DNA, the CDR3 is TGTGCCAGCAGTTTGTGGGGACAGGGAGGGAATCAGCCCCAGCATTTT. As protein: CASSLWGQGGNQPQHF.

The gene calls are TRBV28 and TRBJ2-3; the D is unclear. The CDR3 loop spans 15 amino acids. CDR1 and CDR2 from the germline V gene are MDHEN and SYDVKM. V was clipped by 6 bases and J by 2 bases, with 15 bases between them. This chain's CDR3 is CASSRISPSTDTQYF. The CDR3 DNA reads TGTGCCAGCAGCCGGATTTCCCCATCCACAGATACGCAGTATTTT.

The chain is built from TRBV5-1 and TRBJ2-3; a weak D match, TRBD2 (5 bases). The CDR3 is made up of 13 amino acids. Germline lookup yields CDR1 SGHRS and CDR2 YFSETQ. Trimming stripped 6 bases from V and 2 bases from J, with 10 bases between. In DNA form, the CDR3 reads TGCGCCAGCACAGAGGGATTCACAGATACGCAGTATTTT. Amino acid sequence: CASTEGFTDTQYF.